This record covers a single T cell receptor beta chain. Its antigen remains unidentified. These data originate in a study of radiation and T cells in renal cell carcinoma. The junction had 10 bases not matched to a gene; V was cut back by 0 bases and J by 2 bases. From germline, CDR1 is SGHRS and CDR2 YFSETQ. This CDR3 region has 18 residues. Time point specified: blood 4 weeks post-SBRT, at nephrectomy. Specified treatment: 15 Gy SBRT to primary tumor, nephrectomy 4 weeks later. Nephrectomy followed 15 Gy stereotactic body radiation by 4 weeks. The tumor was a clear cell renal cell carcinoma. Study outcomes and limitations: No pretreatment tumor biopsies were available for baseline clonotypes. From baseline, blood top tumor clonotypes peaked at 2 weeks post-radiation.

Measured with immunoSEQ multiplex PCR; TCRdb has only the in-frame clones, and not every one. The top ten clones hold 27% of a sample with roughly 45,000 clones, 82% of them seen once. This receptor was taken from a woman between 65 and 79 years old with renal cell carcinoma. The material sequenced was blood, taken from a patient whose treatment included radiotherapy and nephrectomy. The chain joins TRBV5-1 to TRBJ2-3, with TRBD2 matching over 9 bases. CDR3 protein: CASSLGFSGSRATDTQYF. The CDR3 DNA reads as TGCGCCAGCAGCTTGGGCTTTAGCGGGAGCCGGGCCACAGATACGCAGTATTTT.